This entry describes one TCR beta chain. The authors' processing: The assay estimated nucleated cells by amplifying reference gene primers. Produced via immunoSEQ multiplex PCR; TCRdb's table is partial and in-frame only. The DNA gave D and trimming, while V, J and clone size come from that table. The sample lists over 50,000 clones; 81% were seen once. The data stem from a study of blood T cell repertoires in COVID-19. As for the study in general: Sites across the United States, Italy and Spain contributed samples from acute and convalescent COVID-19. Sample material is recorded as cDNA or gDNA derived from T cells, B-cell-depleted T cells, or PBMCs.

V was shortened by 3 bases and J by 0 bases, with 6 bases between the two germline ends. Germline lookup yields CDR1 LNHDA and CDR2 SQIVND (reference sequence). The CDR3 consists of 15 residues. V and J are TRBV19 and TRBJ2-6, with D hard to call. The sequencing input was peripheral blood. The sequence derives from a man older than 75 with acute or convalescent COVID-19. DNA of the CDR3: TGTGCCAGTAGTATGGTCTACTCTGGGGCCAACGTCCTGACTTTC. Residues: CASSMVYSGANVLTF.